The TCR beta chain under discussion was sequenced for a study of T cells in Graves' hyperthyroidism and ophthalmopathy. Amplification of TCR beta CDR3 regions was performed using RNA transcripts as template. Using the HTBI primer set, a first-round RT-PCR was run on the TCR CDR3. One entry per CDR3 protein, called by TCRdb with MiXCR from the multiplex PCR reads. The sample includes some 550,000 distinct CDR3 sequences, more than 20% of them seen just once. Germline lookup yields CDR1 SGHVS and CDR2 FQNEAQ. There are 15 residues in the CDR3. Trimming stripped 5 bases from V and 4 bases from J, with 15 bases between.

The sequence was obtained from a man aged 18 to 30 with Graves' hyperthyroidism. V gene TRBV7-8 combines with J gene TRBJ1-3; D gene uncertain. The sequenced sample was blood. The CDR3 DNA follows: TGTGCCAGCAGCCAACCCGCCCGCGGGGGAAACACCATATATTTT. Protein: CASSQPARGGNTIYF. The variable domain in full, with the rest retrieved from reference TRBV7-8 and TRBJ1-3, is GAGVSQSPRYKVAKRGQDVALRCDPISGHVSLFWYQQALGQGPEFLTYFQNEAQLDKSGLPSDRFFAERPEGSVSTLKIQRTQQEDSAVYLCASSQPARGGNTIYFGEGSWLTVV.